The clone carrying this T cell receptor (beta chain) was observed a few times. Primers included in the PCR were 60 Vbeta and 13 Jbeta primers. The data were produced by immunoSEQ multiplex PCR, yet TCRdb's version contains in-frame clones alone and is incomplete. Of approximately 170,000 clones listed, around 78% were seen once; the top ten hold roughly 0.76%. This sample was taken from a study of cytomegalovirus exposure and HLA in healthy donors. This TCR derives from a female donor in good health and CMV-seronegative. The sample taken for sequencing was PBMCs.

The CDR3 is CASSAGTGVQQSFDGYTF. As DNA, the CDR3 is TGTGCCAGTAGTGCCGGGACAGGGGTTCAGCAGAGTTTTGATGGCTACACCTTC. The genes are TRBV19 and TRBJ1-2, with 10 positions matching TRBD1. V shed 5 bases, J shed 6 bases, and the junction held 18 bases outside the gene matches. The germline gives CDR1 LNHDA, CDR2 SQIVND (reference sequence). CDR3 length: 18 residues.